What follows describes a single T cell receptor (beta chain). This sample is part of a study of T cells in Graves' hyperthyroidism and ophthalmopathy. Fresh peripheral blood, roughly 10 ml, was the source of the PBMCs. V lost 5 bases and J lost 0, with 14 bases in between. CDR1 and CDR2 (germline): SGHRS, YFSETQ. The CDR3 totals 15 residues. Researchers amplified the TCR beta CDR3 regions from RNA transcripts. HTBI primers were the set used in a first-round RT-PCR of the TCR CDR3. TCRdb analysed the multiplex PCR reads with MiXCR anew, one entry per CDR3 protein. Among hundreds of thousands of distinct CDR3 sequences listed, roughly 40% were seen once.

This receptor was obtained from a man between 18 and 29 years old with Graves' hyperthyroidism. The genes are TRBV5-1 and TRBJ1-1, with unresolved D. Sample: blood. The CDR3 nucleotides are TGCGCCAGCAGGCGGGCTCCTGCGATGAACACTGAAGCTTTCTTT. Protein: CASRRAPAMNTEAFF. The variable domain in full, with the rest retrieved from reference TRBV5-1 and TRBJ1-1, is KAGVTQTPRYLIKTRGQQVTLSCSPISGHRSVSWYQQTPGQGLQFLFEYFSETQRNKGNFPGRFSGRQFSNSRSEMNVSTLELGDSALYLCASRRAPAMNTEAFFGQGTRLTVV.